Listed below are T cell receptor beta chains from one sample, sequenced in a study of response to subunit inactivated influenza vaccine. TCRdb called the RT-PCR reads again in MiXCR, with one record for every CDR3 protein. The sample carries some 520,000 distinct CDR3 sequences, about 15% recorded once. This specimen was CD4+ T cells sorted from PBMCs, taken 23 to 25 months after vaccination. The origin of the receptors is a man in his fifties or sixties who received an inactivated influenza vaccine. Both conserved end residues are part of each CDR3. A D gene is named only where the DNA matches it firmly. Size is stated for part of the rows, as once, few or many counts, or as a class when the clone is expanded.

CASSLYLSGLNTGELFF | TGTGCCAGCAGCCTGTACCTGAGCGGGCTGAACACCGGGGAGCTGTTTTTT | TRBJ2-2 | - | TRBV4-2 | 17 | -
CASSFTLGSNQPQHF | TGTGCCAGCAGTTTTACCCTGGGGAGCAATCAGCCCCAGCATTTT | TRBJ1-5 | - | TRBV12-3/TRBV12-4 | 15 | -
CASSPGTSGGAVLNEQFF | TGTGCCAGCAGCCCCGGGACTAGCGGGGGGGCGGTACTAAATGAGCAGTTCTTC | TRBJ2-1 | TRBD2 | TRBV3-1 | 18 | -
CASSKYRGLRYEQYF | TGTGCCAGCAGCAAATACAGGGGGTTAAGATACGAGCAGTACTTC | TRBJ2-7 | TRBD1 | TRBV27 | 15 | -
CSVKVGGAYEQYF | TGCAGCGTCAAGGTAGGGGGGGCCTACGAGCAGTACTTC | TRBJ2-7 | - | TRBV29-1 | 13 | few
CASSQDGLAGGDEQFF | TGTGCCAGCAGCCAAGACGGACTAGCGGGGGGGGATGAGCAGTTCTTC | TRBJ2-1 | TRBD2 | TRBV3-1 | 16 | -
CSASQGSGETQYF | TGCAGTGCTAGCCAGGGCTCCGGGGAGACCCAGTACTTC | TRBJ2-5 | - | TRBV20-1 | 13 | few
CAWGTGGRGYTF | TGTGCCTGGGGGACAGGGGGACGTGGCTACACCTTC | TRBJ1-2 | TRBD1 | TRBV30 | 12 | -
CASSQDRGGGFGEKLFF | TGCGCCAGCAGCCAAGATAGGGGAGGAGGGTTCGGTGAAAAACTGTTTTTT | TRBJ1-4 | - | TRBV4-1 | 17 | few
CSASSLGGATGELFF | TGCAGTGCCAGCTCCTTGGGGGGAGCTACCGGGGAGCTGTTTTTT | TRBJ2-2 | - | TRBV20-1 | 15 | -
CASSLPGTGGQYF | TGTGCCAGCAGCTTACCTGGGACAGGGGGACAGTACTTC | TRBJ2-4 | TRBD1 | TRBV11-2 | 13 | -
CASNLNYNSPLHF | TGTGCCAGCAACCTGAATTATAATTCACCCCTCCACTTT | TRBJ1-6 | - | TRBV12-3/TRBV12-4 | 13 | few
CASSLTGGKETQYF | TGTGCCAGCAGCTTAACAGGGGGCAAGGAGACCCAGTACTTC | TRBJ2-5 | TRBD1 | TRBV7-3 | 14 | -
CASSPDWREQFF | TGTGCCAGCAGCCCAGATTGGCGGGAGCAGTTCTTC | TRBJ2-1 | - | TRBV7-2 | 12 | few
CASSVDEAGTYNEQFF | TGTGCCAGCAGCGTAGACGAAGCGGGAACATACAATGAGCAGTTCTTC | TRBJ2-1 | TRBD2 | TRBV9 | 16 | many
CASRKLRGGTYEQYF | TGTGCCAGCAGAAAACTGAGGGGCGGAACCTACGAGCAGTACTTC | TRBJ2-7 | - | TRBV28 | 15 | many
CSANRPSRETQYF | TGCAGTGCTAACCGACCGAGTCGGGAGACCCAGTACTTC | TRBJ2-5 | - | TRBV20-1 | 13 | -
CASPASGGELGELFF | TGTGCCAGCCCTGCTTCGGGGGGCGAGCTCGGGGAGCTGTTTTTT | TRBJ2-2 | - | TRBV2 | 15 | -
CASSTRLPGEQFF | TGTGCCAGCAGCACGAGACTACCCGGTGAGCAGTTCTTC | TRBJ2-1 | - | TRBV7-8 | 13 | once
CSVGQGVVGYTF | TGCAGCGTGGGACAGGGGGTTGTTGGCTACACCTTC | TRBJ1-2 | TRBD1 | TRBV29-1 | 12 | -
CASSLDLWTDTQYF | TGTGCCAGCAGCTTAGACTTGTGGACAGATACGCAGTATTTT | TRBJ2-3 | - | TRBV11-2 | 14 | few
CASSLDDSYSPLHF | TGTGCCAGCAGCCTAGATGACAGCTATTCACCCCTCCACTTT | TRBJ1-6 | - | TRBV11-1 | 14 | many
CAISESKGGRRRYEQYF | TGTGCCATCAGTGAGTCGAAGGGGGGGCGAAGGCGTTACGAGCAGTACTTC | TRBJ2-7 | - | TRBV10-3 | 17 | few
CAISESRVERSRETQYF | TGTGCCATCAGTGAGTCGAGAGTAGAACGGTCCCGGGAGACCCAGTACTTC | TRBJ2-5 | - | TRBV10-3 | 17 | few
CASSRSVGLGEKLFF | TGTGCCAGCAGCCGCAGCGTGGGGCTGGGTGAAAAACTGTTTTTT | TRBJ1-4 | - | TRBV7-9 | 15 | few
CASSLRRDTQYF | TGTGCCAGCAGCTTAAGGAGAGATACGCAGTATTTT | TRBJ2-3 | - | TRBV7-2 | 12 | many
CASSFGGSLLPSEQYF | TGTGCCAGCAGTTTCGGGGGTTCGCTCCTCCCGTCGGAGCAGTACTTC | TRBJ2-7 | - | TRBV12-3/TRBV12-4 | 16 | -
CASSLMGQPYEQYF | TGTGCCAGCAGCCTGATGGGACAGCCCTACGAGCAGTACTTC | TRBJ2-7 | TRBD1 | TRBV9 | 14 | once
CASSWSGTFTEAFF | TGCGCCAGCAGCTGGTCCGGGACCTTCACTGAAGCTTTCTTT | TRBJ1-1 | - | TRBV5-1 | 14 | -
CASSREAYQETQYF | TGCGCCAGCAGCCGAGAAGCTTACCAAGAGACCCAGTACTTC | TRBJ2-5 | - | TRBV5-1 | 14 | -
CASSLVTGGSQPQHF | TGCGCCAGCAGCTTGGTAACAGGAGGGAGTCAGCCCCAGCATTTT | TRBJ1-5 | - | TRBV5-1 | 15 | -
CCAHPLAGSMNEQFF | TGCTGTGCTCATCCTCTAGCGGGGAGTATGAATGAGCAGTTCTTC | TRBJ2-1 | TRBD2 | TRBV20-1 | 15 | once
CSVGTSGPYEQYF | TGCAGCGTCGGGACTAGCGGGCCCTACGAGCAGTACTTC | TRBJ2-7 | TRBD2 | TRBV20-1 | 13 | few
CASSPGQVETGELFF | TGTGCCAGCAGCCCTGGACAGGTGGAGACCGGGGAGCTGTTTTTT | TRBJ2-2 | TRBD1 | TRBV3-1 | 15 | many
CASSQAGGRQETQYF | TGTGCCAGCTCTCAAGCTGGGGGGCGCCAAGAGACCCAGTACTTC | TRBJ2-5 | - | TRBV6-1 | 15 | many
CAISELAGMEETQYF | TGTGCCATCAGTGAACTAGCGGGAATGGAAGAGACCCAGTACTTC | TRBJ2-5 | TRBD2 | TRBV10-3 | 15 | few
CASSLQTGSNSPLHF | TGTGCCAGCAGCCTTCAGACAGGATCTAATTCACCCCTCCACTTT | TRBJ1-6 | - | TRBV5-8 | 15 | -
CASRPTGLETQYF | TGTGCCAGCAGACCAACAGGGTTAGAGACCCAGTACTTC | TRBJ2-5 | - | TRBV12-3/TRBV12-4 | 13 | -
CAIKSGGPGETQYF | TGTGCCATCAAAAGCGGGGGCCCGGGAGAGACCCAGTACTTC | TRBJ2-5 | TRBD2 | TRBV10-3 | 14 | -
CASRADVGELFF | TGTGCCAGCAGAGCGGACGTCGGGGAGCTGTTTTTT | TRBJ2-2 | - | TRBV12-3/TRBV12-4 | 12 | -
CASSLGQENIQYF | TGTGCCAGCAGCTTGGGACAGGAAAACATTCAGTACTTC | TRBJ2-4 | - | TRBV5-5 | 13 | many
CSASRLAGVLGAQFF | TGCAGTGCTAGTCGACTAGCGGGGGTTCTAGGTGCGCAGTTCTTC | TRBJ2-1 | TRBD2 | TRBV20-1 | 15 | -
CASSDPGTRPDQPQHF | TGTGCCAGCAGTGACCCCGGGACACGACCTGATCAGCCCCAGCATTTT | TRBJ1-5 | - | TRBV6-4 | 16 | -
CASSAEGTYTDTQYF | TGTGCCAGCAGTGCGGAGGGGACATACACAGATACGCAGTATTTT | TRBJ2-3 | - | TRBV2 | 15 | many
CASSPDLDNYGYTF | TGTGCCAGCAGCCCAGACTTGGATAACTATGGCTACACCTTC | TRBJ1-2 | - | TRBV3-1 | 14 | few
CSAPLGSMSYNEQFF | TGCAGTGCTCCCCTGGGGTCGATGTCCTACAATGAGCAGTTCTTC | TRBJ2-1 | - | TRBV20-1 | 15 | -